This TCR beta chain was documented in a study of T-cell reconstitution after alpha-beta-depleted transplantation in children. The CDR3 runs 17 residues. Germline CDR1 reads DFQATT; CDR2 reads SNEGSKA (reference sequence). This sample's TCRbeta library carried unique molecular identifier barcodes. TCRdb re-analysed the PCR reads in MiXCR, keeping a single row per CDR3 protein. The repertoire consists of some 500,000 distinct CDR3 sequences, with approximately 32% occurring once and the leading ten covering under 3%. In this sample, this clonotype turned up once. Germline is not matched at one junction end, which may reflect a read error.

This TCR was sampled from a human donor who donated a stem cell graft to a child with aplastic anemia. Sequenced material: PBMCs from the stem cell graft donor, taken from the stem cell graft. The genes are TRBV20-1 and TRBJ2-1; 10 bases match TRBD2. The CDR3 loop reads CCASLLAGEALYNEQFF. CDR3 in DNA: TGCTGTGCTAGCCTTCTAGCGGGAGAGGCGCTATACAATGAGCAGTTCTTC.